This is a list of T cell receptor beta chains from one sample in a study of T cell repertoires in cytomegalovirus infection. In TCRdb, the reads were re-called with MiXCR into one record per CDR3 protein. The data contain approximately 1,000,000 distinct CDR3 sequences, roughly 30% of them singletons. Their antigens remain unidentified. Source: cultured CD8+ T cells from PBMCs, taken from culture after CMV antigen stimulation. These receptors all stem from a human donor in good health (CMV status not recorded). Some clones in this sample may be carry-over from other donors' samples. CDR3s include the opening cysteine and the closing phenylalanine or tryptophan. A D gene is named only where the DNA matches it firmly. Clone size is given for some rows only: seen once, a few or many times, or a class if the clone is expanded.

CDR3 length	V gene	D gene	clone size	J gene	CDR3 protein	CDR3 DNA
16	TRBV4-1	NA	NA	TRBJ2-5	CASSQASREYQETQYF	TGCGCCAGCAGCCAAGCGTCCAGGGAATACCAAGAGACCCAGTACTTC
14	TRBV12-3/TRBV12-4	NA	NA	TRBJ1-2	CASRYLGRDYGYTF	TGTGCCAGCAGGTACCTGGGCAGGGACTATGGCTACACCTTC
14	TRBV27	NA	few	TRBJ1-1	CASSRGTVNTEAFF	TGTGCCAGCAGTCGGGGGACGGTGAACACTGAAGCTTTCTTT
15	TRBV4-1	NA	few	TRBJ2-3	CASSPGMTSTDTQYF	TGCGCCAGCAGCCCCGGCATGACGAGCACAGATACGCAGTATTTT
13	TRBV27	NA	NA	TRBJ2-1	CASSADWPHEQFF	TGTGCCAGCAGTGCCGACTGGCCCCATGAGCAGTTCTTC
15	TRBV6-1	TRBD1	many	TRBJ1-2	CASRPRRGLGYGYTF	TGTGCCAGCAGGCCCCGCAGGGGGCTAGGCTATGGCTACACCTTC
15	TRBV4-3	NA	NA	TRBJ1-2	CAGSQVGAGNYGYTF	TGCGCCGGCAGCCAAGTAGGCGCGGGTAACTATGGCTACACCTTC
15	TRBV2	NA	NA	TRBJ1-1	CASSEGPPGVTEAFF	TGTGCCAGCAGTGAAGGTCCGCCAGGGGTAACTGAAGCTTTCTTT
12	TRBV12-3/TRBV12-4	NA	NA	TRBJ2-1	CASSLVRIEQFF	TGTGCCAGCAGTTTAGTGAGAATTGAGCAGTTCTTC
19	TRBV11-2	TRBD1	NA	TRBJ1-2	CASSSPGATGANANYGYTF	TGTGCCAGCAGCTCACCCGGGGCAACAGGGGCGAACGCTAACTATGGCTACACCTTC
13	TRBV4-3	TRBD1	NA	TRBJ1-1	CASSQSDRGLAFF	TGCGCCAGCAGCCAGTCGGACAGGGGTTTAGCTTTCTTT
14	TRBV27	NA	few	TRBJ1-5	CASRPDGGNQPQHF	TGTGCCAGCAGACCGGACGGTGGCAATCAGCCCCAGCATTTT
15	TRBV28	NA	NA	TRBJ1-1	CASSLSAGGNTEAFF	TGTGCCAGCAGTTTATCGGCAGGAGGGAACACTGAAGCTTTCTTT
16	TRBV7-8	NA	many	TRBJ1-1	CASSLAARGSSTEAFF	TGTGCCAGCAGCTTAGCAGCCAGGGGAAGTAGCACTGAAGCTTTCTTT
13	TRBV5-4	NA	NA	TRBJ1-2	CASSLGARDGYTF	TGTGCCAGCAGCTTGGGGGCCCGTGATGGCTACACCTTC
12	TRBV19	NA	NA	TRBJ2-7	CASSRRNNEQYF	TGTGCCAGTAGTAGGAGAAATAACGAGCAGTACTTC
14	TRBV3-1	NA	once	TRBJ2-2	CASSPNRVGGELFF	TGTGCCAGCAGCCCCAACAGGGTGGGCGGGGAGCTGTTTTTT
12	TRBV19	TRBD2	NA	TRBJ2-1	CATGTSVNEQFF	TGTGCCACCGGGACTAGCGTCAATGAGCAGTTCTTC
15	TRBV7-9	NA	few	TRBJ2-3	CASSPKAGTTDTQYF	TGTGCCAGCAGCCCAAAGGCGGGAACCACAGATACGCAGTATTTT
16	TRBV6-2/TRBV6-3	NA	NA	TRBJ2-1	CASSLVTGSVNNEQFF	TGTGCCAGCAGTCTTGTTACCGGGTCGGTAAACAATGAGCAGTTCTTC
16	TRBV4-2	NA	NA	TRBJ1-3	CASSQDRYSSGNTIYF	TGTGCCAGCAGCCAAGATCGGTACAGCTCTGGAAACACCATATATTTT
17	TRBV6-6	TRBD1	NA	TRBJ1-5	CASSYKRTGHSNQPQHF	TGTGCCAGCAGTTACAAAAGGACAGGACATAGCAATCAGCCCCAGCATTTT
14	TRBV14	NA	NA	TRBJ1-3	CASRVGSSGNTIYF	TGTGCCAGCAGGGTTGGGAGCTCTGGAAACACCATATATTTT
10	TRBV6-1	NA	NA	TRBJ1-2	CASYGGGYTF	TGTGCCAGCTACGGGGGTGGCTACACCTTC
17	TRBV3-1	NA	NA	TRBJ1-1	CASSQDRLGAGNTEAFF	TGTGCCAGCAGCCAAGATCGCCTTGGTGCCGGGAACACTGAAGCTTTCTTT
12	TRBV12-3/TRBV12-4	NA	few	TRBJ1-2	CASSSQSYGYTF	TGTGCCAGCAGTTCGCAGAGCTATGGCTACACCTTC
12	TRBV10-3	NA	NA	TRBJ2-1	CAIGDNGNEQFF	TGTGCCATCGGGGACAATGGCAATGAGCAGTTCTTC
13	TRBV28	TRBD1	NA	TRBJ2-1	CASSDRVYNEQFF	TGTGCCAGCAGCGACAGGGTGTATAATGAGCAGTTCTTC
17	TRBV7-7	TRBD2	few	TRBJ2-3	CASSLNPSGASTDTQYF	TGTGCTAGCAGTCTCAACCCTAGCGGGGCTAGCACAGATACGCAGTATTTT
14	TRBV6-6	TRBD1	NA	TRBJ1-1	CASNKLTGDTEAFF	TGTGCCAGCAATAAACTCACAGGGGATACTGAAGCTTTCTTT
15	TRBV27	NA	NA	TRBJ2-1	CASSLGWNPYNEQFF	TGTGCCAGCAGTTTAGGTTGGAACCCTTACAATGAGCAGTTCTTC
15	TRBV20-1	TRBD2	NA	TRBJ2-3	CSAPSGGGRTDTQYF	TGCAGTGCCCCGTCGGGGGGGGGAAGAACAGATACGCAGTATTTT
17	TRBV7-9	NA	few	TRBJ2-5	CASSSTRRGAPQETQYF	TGTGCCAGCAGCTCAACCCGCCGGGGGGCGCCTCAAGAGACCCAGTACTTC
14	TRBV27	NA	NA	TRBJ2-7	CASSLWLGSYEQYF	TGTGCCAGCAGTTTATGGTTGGGGTCCTACGAGCAGTACTTC
16	TRBV28	NA	NA	TRBJ2-1	CASSFAGDPSYNEQFF	TGTGCCAGCAGTTTTGCCGGGGATCCCTCCTACAATGAGCAGTTCTTC
16	TRBV4-1	NA	NA	TRBJ2-1	CASSQAAGSPYNEQFF	TGCGCCAGCAGCCAAGCTGCGGGGAGCCCCTACAATGAGCAGTTCTTC
18	TRBV9	TRBD1	NA	TRBJ1-1	CASSVVSVEDRAFTEAFF	TGTGCCAGCAGCGTAGTCTCCGTTGAAGACAGGGCTTTTACTGAAGCTTTCTTT
15	TRBV9	NA	NA	TRBJ1-2	CASSVGGGAGDGYTF	TGTGCCAGCAGCGTAGGGGGGGGTGCGGGGGATGGCTACACCTTC
13	TRBV7-9	NA	NA	TRBJ2-2	CAIPPQDSGELFF	TGTGCCATCCCCCCCCAAGACAGCGGGGAGCTGTTTTTT
15	TRBV6-6	NA	few	TRBJ2-7	CASSYLPGKRYEQYF	TGTGCCAGCAGTTACCTACCAGGGAAAAGGTACGAGCAGTACTTC